What follows are 10 T cell receptor beta chains derived from one specimen sequenced in a study of neurological immune-mediated disorders. TCRdb ran MiXCR on the 5' RACE reads and lists one entry per CDR3 protein. The table includes under 60,000 distinct CDR3 sequences, under 30% detected once. Specimen: PBMCs. These receptors were collected from a woman between 70 and 85 years old in good health.

This clonotype was seen at least ten times. The CDR3 spells CSAKGWGSTDTQYF. The CDR3 DNA reads as TGCAGTGCTAAAGGCTGGGGTAGCACAGATACGCAGTATTTT. The chain carries TRBV20-1 and TRBJ2-3; D is ambiguous. V gave up 4 bases and J gave up 0 bases, with 11 bases separating them. The CDR3 has 14 residues. Germline V CDR1 and CDR2: DFQATT, SNEGSKA (reference sequence).

This clonotype showed up just a few times. The chain employs TRBV19 and TRBJ1-2, with 10 bases fitting TRBD1. Germline trimming cut 6 bases from V and 4 bases from J; bases unmatched to any gene: 8. The length of the CDR3 is 15 residues. CDR1 and CDR2 from the germline V gene are LNHDA and SQIVND (reference sequence). CDR3 sequence: CASRPPGQGSYGYTF. CDR3 sequence (DNA): TGTGCCAGTAGACCCCCGGGACAGGGGAGCTATGGCTACACCTTC.

This rearrangement joins TRBV5-6 to TRBJ2-1, with unresolved D. Germline V lookup: CDR1 SGHDT, CDR2 YYEEEE. The germline V and J ends were trimmed by 6 bases and 0 bases, with 13 bases remaining between them. The CDR3 runs 15 residues. CDR3 sequence: CASTFDISSYNEQFF. The CDR3 region has the DNA TGTGCCAGCACCTTTGACATAAGCTCCTACAATGAGCAGTTCTTC.

In this sample, this clonotype turned up many times. This chain uses TRBV5-6 with TRBJ1-2; D remains unclear. This CDR3 spans 15 amino acids. Trimming removed 2 bases at V and 0 bases at J, with 11 bases between. CDR1 and CDR2 (germline): SGHDT, YYEEEE. The CDR3 DNA is TGTGCCAGCAGCTTATTCCAGCCGACTAACTATGGCTACACCTTC. Protein product: CASSLFQPTNYGYTF.

This clonotype was seen many times. The chain is built from TRBV20-1 and TRBJ1-3; D is unresolved. This CDR3 contains 14 residues. CDR1 DFQATT and CDR2 SNEGSKA come from the germline V gene (reference sequence). V was clipped by 3 bases and J by 2 bases, with 11 bases between them. The CDR3 sequence: CSASTPRPGNTIYF. DNA for the CDR3: TGCAGTGCTAGTACCCCTAGACCTGGAAACACCATATATTTT.

This clonotype has ten or more counts. V usage is TRBV7-2 and J usage is TRBJ2-7, with 8 bases that match TRBD2. CDR1 is SGHTA, CDR2 FQGNSA, per germline. This CDR3 is 16 amino acids long. Germline trimming cut 2 bases from V and 2 bases from J; bases unmatched to any gene: 8. CDR3 residues: CASSLRAQREPYEQYF. The CDR3 bases are TGTGCCAGCAGCTTAAGGGCCCAGCGGGAGCCCTACGAGCAGTACTTC. Variable domain in full (rest from reference TRBV7-2 and TRBJ2-7): GAGVSQSPSNKVTEKGKDVELRCDPISGHTALYWYRQSLGQGLEFLIYFQGNSAPDKSGLPSDRFSAERTGGSVSTLTIQRTQQEDSAVYLCASSLRAQREPYEQYFGPGTRLTVT.

The CDR3 spells CASSEDRDAYGYTF. CDR3 nucleotide sequence: TGTGCCAGCAGCGAGGACAGGGATGCCTATGGCTACACCTTC. The chain joins TRBV9 to TRBJ1-2; 8 bases fit TRBD1. From germline, CDR1 is SGDLS and CDR2 YYNGEE. V was clipped by 3 bases and J by 4 bases; unmatched bases: 5. The CDR3 runs to 14 residues.

The rearrangement uses TRBV5-4 and TRBJ2-3, with 7 bases aligning to TRBD2. CDR1 SGHNT and CDR2 YYREEE come from the germline V gene (reference sequence). The V and J ends lost 7 bases and 2 bases, in that order; junction bases with no gene match: 7. The CDR3 runs to 14 residues. CDR3 sequence: CASARDYYTDTQYF. As DNA, the CDR3 is TGTGCCAGCGCCAGGGACTACTACACAGATACGCAGTATTTT.

The V gene is TRBV4-2, the J gene TRBJ2-3; tentative D call: TRBD1 (6 bases). Trimming took off 0 bases at V and 8 bases at J, with 21 bases between the two ends. There are 17 residues in the CDR3. Germline loops: CDR1 LGHNA, CDR2 YNFKEQ. DNA for the CDR3: TGTGCCAGCAGCCAAGACATAGGGGGTTATCTGGTGGCTACGCAGTATTTT. It specifies CASSQDIGGYLVATQYF.

In its sample, this clonotype was seen many times. The chain uses TRBV4-1 and TRBJ1-2; no definite D call. Germline CDR1 and CDR2: MGHRA and YSYEKL. Between the trimmed V and J ends, which lost 1 base and 5 bases, there was a span of 5 bases. CDR3 length: 12 residues. CDR3 residues: CASSQAGYGYTF. Written as DNA, the CDR3 is TGCGCCAGCAGCCAAGCTGGGTATGGCTACACCTTC.